Each of the 5 T cell receptor beta chains below was sequenced from the same sample in a study of shared clonotypes between healthy human individuals. Produced via immunoSEQ multiplex PCR; TCRdb's table is partial and in-frame only. The repertoire consists of approximately 980,000 clones, with approximately 80% occurring once and the leading ten covering nearly 1.5%. The sequencing sample was made of memory CD4+ T cells sorted from blood. The subset: CD45RA-negative fraction. The receptors originated from a man between 18 and 35 years old in good health.

The rearrangement links TRBV6-6 to TRBJ1-2; 8 positions agree with TRBD1. Germline CDR1 MNHNY, CDR2 SVGAGI (reference sequence). The CDR3 has 15 amino acids. V shed 6 bases, J shed 7 bases, and the junction held 13 bases outside the gene matches. The CDR3 loop is CASRPPGQGLGGYTF. The CDR3 DNA sequence: TGTGCCAGCAGGCCCCCCGGACAGGGATTAGGTGGCTACACCTTC.

The chain combines TRBV18 with TRBJ1-1; D is perhaps TRBD1 (6 bases). This CDR3 contains 16 residues. V dropped 2 bases and J dropped 3 bases, with 16 bases sitting between them. CDR1 and CDR2 from the germline V gene are KGHSH and LQKENI. This CDR3 is CASSPWIIRGDTEAFF. The DNA for the CDR3 is TGTGCCAGCTCACCATGGATTATCAGGGGTGACACTGAAGCTTTCTTT.

V and J are TRBV7-9 and TRBJ1-2, with 7 bases identical to TRBD1. V was clipped by 5 bases and J by 3 bases; unmatched bases: 6. This CDR3 has 14 residues. Looked up from germline, CDR1 is SEHNR and CDR2 is FQNEAQ (reference sequence). The CDR3 DNA follows: TGTGCCAGCAGCCAGGCAGGGGGGCACTATGGCTACACCTTC. It translates to CASSQAGGHYGYTF. Variable domain in full (rest from reference TRBV7-9 and TRBJ1-2): DTGVSQNPRHKITKRGQNVTFRCDPISEHNRLYWYRQTLGQGPEFLTYFQNEAQLEKSRLLSDRFSAERPKGSFSTLEIQRTEQGDSAMYLCASSQAGGHYGYTFGSGTRLTVV.

This clone showed up just once. The chain is built from TRBV5-1 and TRBJ1-4; 9 nucleotides agree with TRBD1. Germline values: CDR1 SGHRS, CDR2 YFSETQ. This CDR3 is 15 amino acids long. With V trimmed by 1 base and J by 5 bases, 3 bases remained unmatched. The CDR3 nucleotides are TGCGCCAGCAGCTTGACAGGGGGCGTCAATGAAAAACTGTTTTTT. This codes for CASSLTGGVNEKLFF.

The V call is TRBV2, the J call TRBJ2-7; D is undetermined. V lost 0 bases to trimming and J lost 0 bases, with 15 bases between them. Germline V gives CDR1 SNHLY, CDR2 FYNNEI. The CDR3 is made up of 17 amino acids. This CDR3 is CASSEALRSAFSYEQYF. For the CDR3, the DNA is TGTGCCAGCAGTGAAGCGCTTCGGTCAGCTTTCTCCTACGAGCAGTACTTC.